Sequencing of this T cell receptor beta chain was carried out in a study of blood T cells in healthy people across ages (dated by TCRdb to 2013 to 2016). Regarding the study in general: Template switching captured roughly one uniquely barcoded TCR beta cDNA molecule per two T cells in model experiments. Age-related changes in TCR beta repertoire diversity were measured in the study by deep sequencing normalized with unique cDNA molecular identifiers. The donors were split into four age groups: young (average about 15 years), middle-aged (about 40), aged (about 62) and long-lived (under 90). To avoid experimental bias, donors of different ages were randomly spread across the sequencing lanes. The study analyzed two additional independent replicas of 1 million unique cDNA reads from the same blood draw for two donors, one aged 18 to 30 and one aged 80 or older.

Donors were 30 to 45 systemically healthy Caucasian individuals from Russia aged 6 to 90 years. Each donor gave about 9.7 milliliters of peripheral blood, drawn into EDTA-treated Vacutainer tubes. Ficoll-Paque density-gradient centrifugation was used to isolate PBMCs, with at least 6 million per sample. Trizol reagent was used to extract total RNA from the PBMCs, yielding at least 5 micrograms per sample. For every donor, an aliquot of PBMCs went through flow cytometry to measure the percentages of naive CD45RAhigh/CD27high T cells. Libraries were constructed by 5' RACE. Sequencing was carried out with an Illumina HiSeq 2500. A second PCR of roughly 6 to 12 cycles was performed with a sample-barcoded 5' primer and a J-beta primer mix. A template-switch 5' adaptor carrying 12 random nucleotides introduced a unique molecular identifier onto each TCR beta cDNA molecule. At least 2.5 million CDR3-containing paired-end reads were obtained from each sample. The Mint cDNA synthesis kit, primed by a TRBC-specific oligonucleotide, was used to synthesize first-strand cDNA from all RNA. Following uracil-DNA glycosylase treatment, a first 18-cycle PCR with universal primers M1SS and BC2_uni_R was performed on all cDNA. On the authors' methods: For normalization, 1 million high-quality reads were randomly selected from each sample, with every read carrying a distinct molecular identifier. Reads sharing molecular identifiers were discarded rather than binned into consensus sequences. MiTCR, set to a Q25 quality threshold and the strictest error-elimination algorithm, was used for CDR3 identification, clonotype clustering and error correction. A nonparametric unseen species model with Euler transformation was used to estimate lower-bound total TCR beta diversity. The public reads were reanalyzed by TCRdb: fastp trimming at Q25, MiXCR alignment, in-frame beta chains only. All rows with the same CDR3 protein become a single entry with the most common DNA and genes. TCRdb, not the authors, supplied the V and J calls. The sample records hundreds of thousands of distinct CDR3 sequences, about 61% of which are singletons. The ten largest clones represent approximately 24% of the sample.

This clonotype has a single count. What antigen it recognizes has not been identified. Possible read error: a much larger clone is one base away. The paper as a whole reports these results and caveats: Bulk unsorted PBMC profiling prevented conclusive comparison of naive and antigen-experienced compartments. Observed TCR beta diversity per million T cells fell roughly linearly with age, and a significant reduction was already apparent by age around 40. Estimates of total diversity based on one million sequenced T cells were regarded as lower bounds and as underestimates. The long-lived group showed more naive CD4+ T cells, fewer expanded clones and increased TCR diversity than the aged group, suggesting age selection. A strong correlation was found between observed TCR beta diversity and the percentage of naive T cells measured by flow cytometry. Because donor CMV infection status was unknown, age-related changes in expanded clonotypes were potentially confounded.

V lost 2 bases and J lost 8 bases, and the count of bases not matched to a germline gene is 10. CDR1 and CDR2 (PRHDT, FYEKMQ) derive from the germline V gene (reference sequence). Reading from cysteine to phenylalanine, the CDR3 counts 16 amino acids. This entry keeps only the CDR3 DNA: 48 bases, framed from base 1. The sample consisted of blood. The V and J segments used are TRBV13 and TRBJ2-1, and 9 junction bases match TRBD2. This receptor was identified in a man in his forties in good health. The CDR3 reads CASSLNGGRAIDEQFF. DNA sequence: TGTGCCAGCAGCTTAAATGGCGGGAGGGCCATCGATGAGCAGTTCTTC.